Each of the 23 T cell receptor beta chains below was sequenced from the same sample in a study of blood T cell repertoires in COVID-19. TCRdb's table, derived via immunoSEQ multiplex PCR, lists solely in-frame clones and lacks some. The sample consists of some 300,000 clones, about nine tenths of them appearing once. The sequencing sample was made of peripheral blood. These receptors were taken from a woman in her 30s who had recovered from COVID-19.

V usage is TRBV18 and J usage is TRBJ2-5, with D unclear. This CDR3 has 12 residues. CDR1 KGHSH and CDR2 LQKENI come from the germline V gene. The germline V and J ends were trimmed by 2 bases and 3 bases, with 4 bases remaining between them. The CDR3 is CASSPYEETQYF. The CDR3 DNA reads as TGTGCCAGCTCACCATATGAAGAGACCCAGTACTTC.

This chain connects TRBV4-1 to TRBJ1-2, with 8 bases lining up with TRBD1. V shed 1 base and J 5 bases; nucleotides not matched to a gene: 12. Looked up from germline, CDR1 is MGHRA and CDR2 is YSYEKL. CDR3 length equals 17 residues. The CDR3 region is CASSQVGAGQGTYGYTF. The CDR3 DNA follows: TGCGCCAGCAGCCAAGTGGGGGCAGGACAGGGAACTTATGGCTACACCTTC.

The J gene is TRBJ2-1, the V gene TRBV5-1; 9 nucleotides line up with TRBD2. This CDR3 contains 15 residues. Germline V gives CDR1 SGHRS, CDR2 YFSETQ. V was pared by 3 bases and J by 7 bases, with 8 bases of the junction left unmatched. CDR3 DNA sequence: TGCGCCAGCAGCTCCCTGGCGGGGGGGCAAAATGAGCAGTTCTTC. Translated: CASSSLAGGQNEQFF.

The chain couples TRBV7-2 to TRBJ2-3; TRBD2 aligns across 10 bases. Looked up from germline, CDR1 is SGHTA and CDR2 is FQGNSA. Trimming removed 1 base from V and 5 bases from J; junction bases left unmatched: 6. CDR3 size: 16 residues. The CDR3 spells CASSLGLAGVQDTQYF. The CDR3 nucleotides are TGTGCCAGCAGCTTAGGGCTAGCGGGGGTTCAAGATACGCAGTATTTT.

The chain joins TRBV6-1 to TRBJ1-1, with D maybe TRBD1 (5 bases). There are 15 residues in the CDR3. Germline CDR1 reads MNHNS; CDR2 reads SASEGT. Trimming shortened V by 0 bases and J by 2 bases, and 10 bases separated the two germline ends. CDR3 sequence reads: CASSEALTVNTEAFF. Written as DNA, the CDR3 is TGTGCCAGCAGTGAAGCCTTGACAGTTAACACTGAAGCTTTCTTT.

The gene calls are TRBV6-5 and TRBJ1-2; a possible D gene is TRBD1 (6 bases). Trimming shortened V by 6 bases and J by 5 bases, and 16 bases separated the two germline ends. The V gene's germline CDR1 is MNHEY and CDR2 SVGAGI. This CDR3 comprises 14 residues. CDR3 region: CASRPTDRAYGYTF. The DNA of the CDR3 is TGTGCCAGCAGGCCTACGGACAGAGCTTATGGCTACACCTTC.

The sample holds one count of this clone. This chain links TRBV5-1 with TRBJ1-6, with 7 positions matching TRBD1. CDR1 is SGHRS and CDR2 is YFSETQ in the germline V gene. With 5 bases clipped from V and 3 bases from J, the junction kept 11 bases outside the gene matches. CDR3 size: 17 residues. CDR3 in amino acids: CASSPSLGTDYNSPLHF. CDR3 DNA: TGCGCCAGCAGTCCATCCCTCGGGACAGACTATAATTCACCCCTCCACTTT. Variable domain in full (rest from reference TRBV5-1 and TRBJ1-6): KAGVTQTPRYLIKTRGQQVTLSCSPISGHRSVSWYQQTPGQGLQFLFEYFSETQRNKGNFPGRFSGRQFSNSRSEMNVSTLELGDSALYLCASSPSLGTDYNSPLHFGNGTRLTVT.

J is TRBJ1-1 and V is TRBV20-1, with 7 bases matching TRBD1. The CDR3 extends over 11 amino acids. Trimming removed 5 bases from V and 6 bases from J; junction bases left unmatched: 3. Germline values: CDR1 DFQATT, CDR2 SNEGSKA (reference sequence). CDR3 coding DNA: TGCAGTGCTGAAGGGGGCGCTGAAGCTTTCTTT. Its protein product is CSAEGGAEAFF.

In its sample, this clone was seen once. This chain joins TRBV9 and TRBJ1-1; D call uncertain. The V end was cut by 4 bases, the J end by 8 bases, with 15 bases between. The length of the CDR3 is 13 residues. Per the germline V gene, CDR1 is SGDLS and CDR2 is YYNGEE. The CDR3 coding sequence is TGTGCCAGCAGCCCAAGAGGTATAGACGAAGCTTTCTTT. Protein product: CASSPRGIDEAFF.

V is TRBV28 and J is TRBJ1-2; D ambiguous. Deletions cut 8 bases from V and 1 base from J, with 11 bases between. The CDR3 covers 13 residues. CDR1 and CDR2 (germline): MDHEN, SYDVKM. DNA of the CDR3: TGTGCCAGCCGTAGAGGGTTTAACTATGGCTACACCTTC. Its protein product is CASRRGFNYGYTF.

The J gene is TRBJ1-4, the V gene TRBV11-1; no firm D call. V lost 2 bases to trimming and J lost 8 bases, with 12 bases between them. The CDR3 is 14 residues long. Germline CDR1 is SGHAT and CDR2 is FQDESV (reference sequence). The CDR3 sequence: CASSLNARGEKLFF. The CDR3 DNA follows: TGTGCCAGCAGCTTAAATGCTCGGGGAGAAAAACTGTTTTTT.

The rearrangement joins TRBV6-6 to TRBJ1-5; weak D call: TRBD1 (6 bases). Looked up from germline, CDR1 is MNHNY and CDR2 is SVGAGI (reference sequence). The CDR3 has 14 amino acids. Deletions cut 6 bases from V and 8 bases from J, with 17 bases between. This CDR3 is CASSSAGGVKPQHF. Here the CDR3 DNA reads TGTGCCAGCAGCTCAGCGGGGGGCGTGAAGCCCCAGCATTTT.

Worth noting for this clone: The junction and the germline gene differ at one end; a read error may be behind it. The chain combines TRBV12-3 or TRBV12-4 with TRBJ1-2; D call uncertain. The CDR3 has 8 residues. CDR3 DNA sequence: TGTGCCAGCAGTCCTCGGGGCTTC. Translation: CASSPRGF.

This clone occurred a few times. This chain links TRBV6-8 with TRBJ1-4; weak D call: TRBD1 (6 bases). V was shortened by 2 bases and J by 0 bases, with 13 bases between the two germline ends. The CDR3 covers 17 residues. Per germline, CDR1 MNHGY and CDR2 SAAAGT. The CDR3 protein is CASSYPTGAATNEKLFF. In nucleotides, the CDR3 is TGTGCCAGCAGTTACCCGACAGGAGCGGCAACTAATGAAAAACTGTTTTTT.

The V call is TRBV5-8, the J call TRBJ1-6, with unresolved D. Germline CDR1 SGHTS, CDR2 YDEGEE. This CDR3 spans 17 amino acids. The germline V and J ends were trimmed by 4 bases and 2 bases, with 16 bases remaining between them. CDR3 sequence reads: CASSPPAARAYNSPLHF. The CDR3 region has the DNA TGTGCCAGCAGCCCGCCCGCGGCCCGGGCCTATAATTCACCCCTCCACTTT. Based on the CDR3 plus reference TRBV5-8 and TRBJ1-6, the full variable domain is EAGVTQSPTHLIKTRGQQATLRCSPISGHTSVYWYQQALGLGLQFLLWYDEGEERNRGNFPPRFSGRQFPNYSSELNVNALELEDSALYLCASSPPAARAYNSPLHFGNGTRLTVT.

CDR3 coding DNA: TGTGCCAGCACCGTACTAAATGAAAAACTGTTTTTT. Translated: CASTVLNEKLFF. The rearrangement uses TRBV28 and TRBJ1-4, with D unresolved. Germline CDR1 reads MDHEN; CDR2 reads SYDVKM. This CDR3 is built from 12 residues. V was pared by 7 bases and J by 5 bases, with 8 bases between.

The chain has TRBV10-3 and TRBJ1-5; TRBD1 is a possible D gene (5 bases). Trimming removed 10 bases from V and 4 bases from J, with 14 bases in between. The CDR3 sequence is 13 residues long. Per germline, CDR1 ENHRY and CDR2 SYGVKD. The CDR3 region has the DNA TGTGCCACCCTAGGTGGGACTAATCAGCCCCAGCATTTT. Translation gives CATLGGTNQPQHF.

V and J are TRBV16 and TRBJ1-4; possible D gene TRBD1, 5 bases. V lost 7 bases, J lost 0 bases, and 18 bases lay in between. The CDR3 covers 17 residues. Germline CDR1 is KGHSY and CDR2 is FQNENV. As DNA, the CDR3 is TGTGCCAGCACCCAGGAGGGACCGGGAGCAACTAATGAAAAACTGTTTTTT. This encodes CASTQEGPGATNEKLFF.

V and J are TRBV2 and TRBJ2-1; D perhaps matches TRBD2 (5 bases). Germline CDR1 and CDR2: SNHLY and FYNNEI. V was trimmed by 8 bases and J by 6 bases, leaving 11 bases between them. The CDR3 has 12 amino acids. CDR3 sequence reads: CASVSGSNEQFF. CDR3 in DNA: TGTGCCAGCGTATCGGGGTCCAATGAGCAGTTCTTC.

This clone was seen only once. CDR3 sequence reads: CASSLLAGSNTEAFF. CDR3 in DNA: TGTGCCAGCAGCTTACTGGCAGGCTCGAACACTGAAGCTTTCTTT. This chain uses TRBV13 with TRBJ1-1; D is uncertain. CDR3 size: 15 residues. Trimming pared 2 bases from V and 1 base from J, leaving 11 bases between. Per germline, CDR1 PRHDT and CDR2 FYEKMQ (reference sequence).

This sequence joins TRBV2 and TRBJ2-5, with 7 bases matching TRBD2. This CDR3 is built from 14 residues. The trim removed 6 bases at V and 2 bases at J, leaving 6 bases unmatched. Germline V gives CDR1 SNHLY, CDR2 FYNNEI. Written as DNA, the CDR3 is TGTGCCAGCAGAGGACTAGATCCACAAGAGACCCAGTACTTC. It specifies CASRGLDPQETQYF.

Remarks on this clone: Other DNA sequences in this sample translate to the same CDR3. This chain uses TRBV5-1 with TRBJ2-3; D unresolved. This CDR3 has 12 amino acids. Per the germline V gene, CDR1 is SGHRS and CDR2 is YFSETQ. Trimming shortened V by 4 bases and J by 0 bases, and 3 bases separated the two germline ends. This chain's CDR3 is CASSLSTDTQYF. For the CDR3, the DNA is TGCGCCAGCAGCCTCAGCACAGATACGCAGTATTTT.

This clone was counted only a few times. The chain carries TRBV2 and TRBJ1-5; tentative D call: TRBD1 (6 bases). CDR1 and CDR2 (germline): SNHLY, FYNNEI. The length of the CDR3 is 14 residues. The V and J ends lost 6 bases and 4 bases respectively, with 13 bases between them. The CDR3 bases are TGTGCCAGCAGACTCAGGGGTGGGAATCAGCCCCAGCATTTT. This codes for CASRLRGGNQPQHF.